This TCR beta chain came from a study of human T cells and chemical hapten exposure. Study background: Mostly female, the patients presented with alopecia areata, totalis or universalis. Study-level points and caveats: There was alopecia in the donors, so their immune response may differ from that of healthy people.

This CDR3 is 13 amino acids long. Losses at the gene ends were 4 bases for V and 6 bases for J; bases not matched to a gene: 2. CDR1 is DFQATT and CDR2 is SNEGSKA in the germline V gene (reference sequence). Time point noted: patch test 2, 6 weeks after DPC sensitization. Described treatment: therapeutic diphenylcyclopropenone sensitization with weekly scalp DPC. At patch-test visits, sampling came before the patch test. Via MiXCR, TCRdb re-called the RACE reads, giving one row per CDR3 protein. The table shows some 150,000 distinct CDR3 sequences, with around 11% occurring only once. This clonotype was found many times. Its antigen is unidentified.

This material consisted of whole blood, taken in connection with sensitization to the hapten diphenylcyclopropenone (DPC). The clonotype was recovered from a woman aged 45-65 years with alopecia areata. Some clones in this sample may be carry-over from other donors' samples. This chain links TRBV20-1 with TRBJ2-1; 11 bases line up with TRBD2. The CDR3 sequence is CSATLAGGNEQFF. As DNA, the CDR3 is TGCAGTGCTACCCTAGCGGGAGGCAATGAGCAGTTCTTC.